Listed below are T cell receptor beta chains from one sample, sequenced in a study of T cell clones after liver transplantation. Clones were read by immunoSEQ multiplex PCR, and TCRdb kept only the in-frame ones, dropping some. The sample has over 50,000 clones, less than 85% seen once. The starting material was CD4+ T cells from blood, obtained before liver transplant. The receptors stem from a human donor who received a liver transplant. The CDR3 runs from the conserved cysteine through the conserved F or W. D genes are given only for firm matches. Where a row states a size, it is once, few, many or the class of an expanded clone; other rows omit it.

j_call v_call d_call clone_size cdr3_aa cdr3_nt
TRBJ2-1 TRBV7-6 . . CASGRGLGNEQFF TGTGCCAGCGGCCGGGGGCTGGGGAATGAGCAGTTCTTC
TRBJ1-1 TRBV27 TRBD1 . CASRDRARTEAFF TGTGCCAGCAGAGACAGGGCCCGCACTGAAGCTTTCTTT
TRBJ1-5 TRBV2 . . CASSLGQSNQPQHF TGTGCCAGCTCCTTAGGACAGAGCAATCAGCCCCAGCATTTT
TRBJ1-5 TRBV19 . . CASSIGGRGRGPQHF TGTGCCAGTAGTATAGGAGGGAGAGGGCGTGGACCCCAGCATTTT
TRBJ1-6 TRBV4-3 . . CASSGRLGSPLHF TGCGCCAGCAGCGGGCGGCTAGGTTCACCCCTCCACTTT
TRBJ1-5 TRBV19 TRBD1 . CASSITVRGGNQPQHF TGTGCCAGTAGTATCACGGTCAGGGGGGGCAATCAGCCCCAGCATTTT
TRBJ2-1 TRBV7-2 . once CASSATGGRWFF TGTGCCAGCAGCGCAACCGGGGGGCGGTGGTTCTTC
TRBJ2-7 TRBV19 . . CASSIGGTGREQYF TGTGCCAGTAGTATTGGAGGGACGGGTCGCGAGCAGTACTTC
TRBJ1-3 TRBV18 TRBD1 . CASSPDRASGNTIYF TGTGCCAGCTCGCCCGACAGGGCCTCTGGAAACACCATATATTTT
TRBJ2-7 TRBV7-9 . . CASSLKGGTRAYEQYF TGTGCCAGCAGCTTAAAGGGAGGGACAAGGGCCTACGAGCAGTACTTC
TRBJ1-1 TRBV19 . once CASTSTAGTEAFF TGTGCCAGTACTTCCACGGCGGGCACTGAAGCTTTCTTT
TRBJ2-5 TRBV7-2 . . CASSSPTKARKTQYF TGTGCCAGCAGCTCCCCGACCAAGGCTAGAAAGACCCAGTACTTC
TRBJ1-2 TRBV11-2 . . CASSLDGGILGGYTF TGTGCCAGCAGCTTAGATGGGGGAATATTGGGTGGCTACACCTTC
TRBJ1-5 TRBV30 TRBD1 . CAWGGTDQPQHF TGTGCCTGGGGGGGGACAGATCAGCCCCAGCATTTT
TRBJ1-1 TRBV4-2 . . CASSQDPGWRDTEAFF TGTGCCAGCAGCCAAGACCCGGGGTGGAGGGACACTGAAGCTTTCTTT
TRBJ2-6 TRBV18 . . CASSLGTPGANVLTF TGTGCCAGCTCACTCGGGACGCCCGGGGCCAACGTCCTGACTTTC
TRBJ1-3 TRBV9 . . CASSEDGAGFGNTIYF TGTGCCAGCAGCGAGGACGGGGCCGGGTTTGGAAACACCATATATTTT
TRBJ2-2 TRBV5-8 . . CASSFRSTGELFF TGTGCCAGCAGCTTCCGTAGCACCGGGGAGCTGTTTTTT
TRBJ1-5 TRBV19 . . CASSGDGDQPQHF TGTGCCAGTAGTGGGGACGGGGATCAGCCCCAGCATTTT
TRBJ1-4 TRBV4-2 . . CASSQDIGGQTNEKLFF TGTGCCAGCAGCCAAGATATAGGAGGACAGACTAATGAAAAACTGTTTTTT
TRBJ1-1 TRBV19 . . CASSKILDTEAFF TGTGCCAGTAGTAAAATTCTAGACACTGAAGCTTTCTTT
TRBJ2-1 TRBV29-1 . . CSVEVPLVHEQFF TGCAGCGTTGAAGTCCCCCTAGTCCATGAGCAGTTCTTC
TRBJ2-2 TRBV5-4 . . CASSLAVGETGELFF TGTGCCAGCAGCTTGGCCGTCGGGGAAACCGGGGAGCTGTTTTTT
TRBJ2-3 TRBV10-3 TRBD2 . CAISATSGGTDTQYF TGTGCCATCAGTGCAACTAGCGGGGGCACAGATACGCAGTATTTT
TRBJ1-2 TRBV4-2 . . CASSQDHIGQTYGYTF TGTGCCAGCAGCCAAGATCACATAGGACAAACCTATGGCTACACCTTC
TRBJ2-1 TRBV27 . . CASSSSTEPYNEQFF TGTGCCAGCAGTTCATCAACAGAGCCCTACAATGAGCAGTTCTTC
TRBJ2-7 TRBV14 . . CASSQEWGLGYEQYF TGTGCCAGCAGCCAAGAATGGGGGCTAGGATACGAGCAGTACTTC
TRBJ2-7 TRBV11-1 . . CASSLDSVSWGQYF TGTGCCAGCAGCTTAGACTCCGTCTCCTGGGGGCAGTACTTC
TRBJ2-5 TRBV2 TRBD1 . CASSAYRGTGGMETQYF TGTGCCAGCAGTGCCTATCGGGGGACAGGGGGTATGGAGACCCAGTACTTC
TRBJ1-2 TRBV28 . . CASRAPRGAGYTF TGTGCCAGCAGGGCCCCACGTGGGGCTGGCTACACCTTC
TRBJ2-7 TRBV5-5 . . CASSLGEGKAYEQYF TGTGCCAGCAGCTTGGGCGAGGGTAAGGCGTACGAGCAGTACTTC
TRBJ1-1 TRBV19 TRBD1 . CASIPRGRNTEAFF TGTGCCAGTATCCCGAGGGGGCGAAACACTGAAGCTTTCTTT
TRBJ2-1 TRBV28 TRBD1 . CASSFTGGSNEQFF TGTGCCAGCAGTTTTACAGGGGGCTCGAATGAGCAGTTCTTC
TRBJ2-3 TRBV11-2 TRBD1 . CASSFRGTGGSTDTQYF TGTGCCAGCAGCTTCCGAGGGACAGGGGGTAGCACAGATACGCAGTATTTT
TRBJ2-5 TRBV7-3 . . CASSLERRGAGRQETQYF TGTGCCAGCAGCTTAGAACGACGGGGGGCGGGACGCCAAGAGACCCAGTACTTC
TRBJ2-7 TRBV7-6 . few CASSRLAGGGEQYF TGTGCCAGCAGCCGACTGGCAGGGGGAGGCGAGCAGTACTTC
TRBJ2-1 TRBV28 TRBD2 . CASSLLAGNNEQFF TGTGCCAGCAGTTTATTAGCGGGAAACAATGAGCAGTTCTTC
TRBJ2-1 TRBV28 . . CASSPHFGTGVYNEQFF TGTGCCAGCAGTCCCCATTTCGGGACGGGAGTCTACAATGAGCAGTTCTTC
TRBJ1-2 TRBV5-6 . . CASSFGSNYGYTF TGTGCCAGCAGCTTCGGGAGTAACTATGGCTACACCTTC
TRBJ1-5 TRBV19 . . CASSGRGNSNQPQHF TGTGCCAGTAGTGGGCGGGGGAATAGCAATCAGCCCCAGCATTTT
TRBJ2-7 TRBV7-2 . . CASSLEVSSSYEQYF TGTGCCAGCAGCTTAGAGGTCAGTAGCTCCTACGAGCAGTACTTC
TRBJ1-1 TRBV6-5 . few CASSYAGGLAEAFF TGTGCCAGCAGTTACGCCGGGGGCTTGGCTGAAGCTTTCTTT
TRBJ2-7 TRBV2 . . CASSSSLAMYSYGQYF TGTGCCAGCAGCTCCTCGCTCGCGATGTACTCCTACGGGCAGTACTTC
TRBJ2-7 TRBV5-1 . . CASSLGAGNSYEQYF TGCGCCAGCAGCTTGGGGGCGGGGAACTCCTACGAGCAGTACTTC
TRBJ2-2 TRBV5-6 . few CASSLDLGTGGELFF TGTGCCAGCAGCTTGGATTTAGGGACGGGCGGGGAGCTGTTTTTT
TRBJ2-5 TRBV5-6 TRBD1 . CASSSPSGVSGTGETQYF TGTGCCAGCAGCTCCCCCTCAGGGGTCTCTGGGACAGGGGAGACCCAGTACTTC
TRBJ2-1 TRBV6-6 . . CASSYPPYEQFF TGTGCCAGCAGTTACCCTCCTTATGAGCAGTTCTTC
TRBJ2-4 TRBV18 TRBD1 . CASSPPGQGSKVQYF TGTGCCAGCTCTCCCCCGGGACAGGGGTCAAAGGTTCAGTACTTC
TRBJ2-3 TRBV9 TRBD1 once CASSAGQGAADTQYF TGTGCCAGCAGCGCGGGACAGGGGGCAGCAGATACGCAGTATTTT